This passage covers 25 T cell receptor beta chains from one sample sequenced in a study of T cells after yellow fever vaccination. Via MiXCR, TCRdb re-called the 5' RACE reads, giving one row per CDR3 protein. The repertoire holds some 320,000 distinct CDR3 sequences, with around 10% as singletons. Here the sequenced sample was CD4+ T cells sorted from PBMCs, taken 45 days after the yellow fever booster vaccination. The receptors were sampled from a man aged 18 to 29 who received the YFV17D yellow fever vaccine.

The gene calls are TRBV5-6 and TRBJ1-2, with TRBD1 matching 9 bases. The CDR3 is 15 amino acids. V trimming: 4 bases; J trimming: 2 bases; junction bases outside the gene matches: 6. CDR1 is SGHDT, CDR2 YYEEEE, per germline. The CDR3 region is CASSTPGQGNYGYTF. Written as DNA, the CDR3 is TGTGCCAGCAGCACTCCGGGACAGGGAAACTATGGCTACACCTTC. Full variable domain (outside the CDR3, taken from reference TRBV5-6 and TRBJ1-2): DAGVTQSPTHLIKTRGQQVTLRCSPKSGHDTVSWYQQALGQGPQFIFQYYEEEERQRGNFPDRFSGHQFPNYSSELNVNALLLGDSALYLCASSTPGQGNYGYTFGSGTRLTVV.

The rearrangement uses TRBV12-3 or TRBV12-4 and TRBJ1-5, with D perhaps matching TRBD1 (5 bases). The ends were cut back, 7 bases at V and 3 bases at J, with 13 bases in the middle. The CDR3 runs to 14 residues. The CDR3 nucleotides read TGTGCCAGCAACCCCGGGGGAATCAATCAGCCCCAGCATTTT. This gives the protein CASNPGGINQPQHF.

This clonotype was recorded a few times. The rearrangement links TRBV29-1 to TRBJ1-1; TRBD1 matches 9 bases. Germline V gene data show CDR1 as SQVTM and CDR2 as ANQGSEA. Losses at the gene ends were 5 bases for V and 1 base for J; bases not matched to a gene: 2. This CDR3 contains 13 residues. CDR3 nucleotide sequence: TGCAGCGTTCGGGGACAGGGGAACACTGAAGCTTTCTTT. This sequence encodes CSVRGQGNTEAFF.

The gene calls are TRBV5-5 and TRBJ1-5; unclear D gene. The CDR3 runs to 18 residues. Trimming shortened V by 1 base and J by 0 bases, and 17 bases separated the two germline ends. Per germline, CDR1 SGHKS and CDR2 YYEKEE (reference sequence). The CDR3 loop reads CASSLILRFQDSNQPQHF. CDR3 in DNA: TGTGCCAGCAGCTTGATCCTCCGTTTTCAGGATAGCAATCAGCCCCAGCATTTT.

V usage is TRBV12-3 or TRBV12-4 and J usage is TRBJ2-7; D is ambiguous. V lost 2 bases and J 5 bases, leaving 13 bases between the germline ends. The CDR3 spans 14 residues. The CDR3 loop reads CASSLNGPWDEQYF. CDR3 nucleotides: TGTGCCAGCAGTTTAAACGGTCCGTGGGACGAGCAGTACTTC.

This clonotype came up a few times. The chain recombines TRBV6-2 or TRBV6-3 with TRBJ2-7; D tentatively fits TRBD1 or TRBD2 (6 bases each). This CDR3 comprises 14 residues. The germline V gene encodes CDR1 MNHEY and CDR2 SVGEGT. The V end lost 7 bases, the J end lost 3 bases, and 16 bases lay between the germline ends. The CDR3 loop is CASNRPGAFYEQYF. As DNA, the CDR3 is TGTGCCAGCAACCGACCGGGGGCGTTCTACGAGCAGTACTTC.

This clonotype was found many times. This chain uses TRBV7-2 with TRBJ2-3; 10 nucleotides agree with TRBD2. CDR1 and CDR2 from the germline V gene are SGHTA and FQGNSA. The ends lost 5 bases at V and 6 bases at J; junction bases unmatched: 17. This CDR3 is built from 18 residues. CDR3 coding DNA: TGTGCCAGCAGCCCCCCCCAACGAGCGGGGGGGCGTTCGGATACGCAGTATTTT. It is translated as CASSPPQRAGGRSDTQYF.

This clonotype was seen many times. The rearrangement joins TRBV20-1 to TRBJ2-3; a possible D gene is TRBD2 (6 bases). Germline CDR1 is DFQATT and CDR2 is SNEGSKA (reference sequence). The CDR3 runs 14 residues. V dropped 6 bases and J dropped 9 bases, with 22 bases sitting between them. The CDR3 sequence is CSAIEPLASGTQYF. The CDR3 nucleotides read TGCAGTGCAATAGAGCCCCTAGCGTCGGGGACGCAGTATTTT.

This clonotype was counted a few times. Here the CDR3 DNA reads TGTGCCAGTAGCGGGACACCCATAGCTAACTATGGCTACACCTTC. It translates to CASSGTPIANYGYTF. The V call is TRBV19, the J call TRBJ1-2, with D maybe TRBD1 (6 bases). The germline V and J ends were trimmed by 6 bases and 0 bases, with 14 bases remaining between them. Germline CDR1 LNHDA, CDR2 SQIVND (reference sequence). The length of the CDR3 is 15 residues. Supplemented by reference TRBV19 and TRBJ1-2, the full variable domain reads DGGITQSPKYLFRKEGQNVTLSCEQNLNHDAMYWYRQDPGQGLRLIYYSQIVNDFQKGDIAEGYSVSREKKESFPLTVTSAQKNPTAFYLCASSGTPIANYGYTFGSGTRLTVV.

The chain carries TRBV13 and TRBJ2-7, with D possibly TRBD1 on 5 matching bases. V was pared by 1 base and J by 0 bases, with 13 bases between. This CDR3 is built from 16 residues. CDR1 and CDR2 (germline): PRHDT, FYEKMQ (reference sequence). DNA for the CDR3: TGTGCCAGCAGCTTAGAGGGGATTACGAGCTCCTACGAGCAGTACTTC. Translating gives CASSLEGITSSYEQYF.

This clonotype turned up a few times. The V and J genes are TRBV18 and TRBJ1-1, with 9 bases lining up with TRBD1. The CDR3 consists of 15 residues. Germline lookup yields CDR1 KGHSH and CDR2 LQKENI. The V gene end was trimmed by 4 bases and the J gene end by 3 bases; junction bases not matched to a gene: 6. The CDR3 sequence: CASSQNRGPDTEAFF. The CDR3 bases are TGTGCCAGCTCACAAAACAGGGGGCCGGACACTGAAGCTTTCTTT.

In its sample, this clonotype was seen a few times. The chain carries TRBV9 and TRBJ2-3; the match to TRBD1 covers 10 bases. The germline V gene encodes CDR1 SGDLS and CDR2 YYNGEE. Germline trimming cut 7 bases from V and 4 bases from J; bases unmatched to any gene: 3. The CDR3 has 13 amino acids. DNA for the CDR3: TGTGCCAGCGGGACAGGGGTTTCAGATACGCAGTATTTT. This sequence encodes CASGTGVSDTQYF. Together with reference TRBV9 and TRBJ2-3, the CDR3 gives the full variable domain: DSGVTQTPKHLITATGQRVTLRCSPRSGDLSVYWYQQSLDQGLQFLIQYYNGEERAKGNILERFSAQQFPDLHSELNLSSLELGDSALYFCASGTGVSDTQYFGPGTRLTVL.

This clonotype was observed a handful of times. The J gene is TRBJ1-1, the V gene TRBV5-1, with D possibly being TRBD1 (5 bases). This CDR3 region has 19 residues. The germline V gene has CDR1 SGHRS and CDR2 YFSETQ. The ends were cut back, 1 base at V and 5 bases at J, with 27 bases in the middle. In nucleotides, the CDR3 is TGCGCCAGCAGCTTGCCAGGGATCTGGACTGGGGCCGGGGGGACTGAAGCTTTCTTT. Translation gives CASSLPGIWTGAGGTEAFF.

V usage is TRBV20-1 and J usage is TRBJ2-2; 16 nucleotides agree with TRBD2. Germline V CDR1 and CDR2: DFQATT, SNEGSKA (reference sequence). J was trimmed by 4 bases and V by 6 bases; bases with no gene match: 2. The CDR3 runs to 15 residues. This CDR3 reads CSAGLAGGPTGELFF. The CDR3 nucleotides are TGCAGTGCGGGACTAGCGGGGGGGCCCACCGGGGAGCTGTTTTTT.

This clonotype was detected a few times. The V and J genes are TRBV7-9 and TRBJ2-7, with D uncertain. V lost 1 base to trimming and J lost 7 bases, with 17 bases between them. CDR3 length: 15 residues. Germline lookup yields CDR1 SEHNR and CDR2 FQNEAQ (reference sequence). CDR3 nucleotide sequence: TGTGCCAGCAGCTTAGTGCTAGGGTCGCAAAGGGAGCAGTACTTC. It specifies CASSLVLGSQREQYF.

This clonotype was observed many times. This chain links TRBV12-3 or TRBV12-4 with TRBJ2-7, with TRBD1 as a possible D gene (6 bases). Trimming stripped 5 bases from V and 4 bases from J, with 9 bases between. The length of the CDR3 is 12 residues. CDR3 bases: TGTGCCAGCAGTCCGACAGGTTACGAGCAGTACGTC. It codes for CASSPTGYEQYV.

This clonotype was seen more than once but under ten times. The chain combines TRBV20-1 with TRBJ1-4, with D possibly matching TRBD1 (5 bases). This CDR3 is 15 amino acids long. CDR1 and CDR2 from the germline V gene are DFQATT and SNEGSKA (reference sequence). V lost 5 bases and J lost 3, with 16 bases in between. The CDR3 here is CSARAGRGANEKLFF. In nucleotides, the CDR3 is TGCAGTGCTCGAGCTGGGCGAGGGGCTAATGAAAAACTGTTTTTT.

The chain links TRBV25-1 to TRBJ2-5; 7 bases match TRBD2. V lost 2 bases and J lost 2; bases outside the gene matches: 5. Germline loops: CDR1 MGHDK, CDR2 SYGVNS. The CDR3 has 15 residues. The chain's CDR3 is CASSEPLRGQETQYF. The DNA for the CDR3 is TGTGCCAGCAGTGAACCCCTGCGGGGGCAAGAGACCCAGTACTTC.

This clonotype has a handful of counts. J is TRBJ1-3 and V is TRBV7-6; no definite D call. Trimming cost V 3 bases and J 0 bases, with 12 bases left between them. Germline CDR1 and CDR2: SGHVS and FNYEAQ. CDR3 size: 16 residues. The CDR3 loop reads CASSFVPLSSGNTIYF. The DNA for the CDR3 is TGTGCCAGCAGCTTTGTCCCTCTGAGCTCTGGAAACACCATATATTTT.

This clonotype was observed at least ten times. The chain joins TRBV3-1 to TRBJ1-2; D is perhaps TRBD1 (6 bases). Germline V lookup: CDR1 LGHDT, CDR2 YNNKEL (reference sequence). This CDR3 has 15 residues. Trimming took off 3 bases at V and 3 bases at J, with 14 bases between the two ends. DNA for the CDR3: TGTGCCAGCAGCCACCGTTTTAAGGGGGACTATGGCTACACCTTC. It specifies CASSHRFKGDYGYTF.

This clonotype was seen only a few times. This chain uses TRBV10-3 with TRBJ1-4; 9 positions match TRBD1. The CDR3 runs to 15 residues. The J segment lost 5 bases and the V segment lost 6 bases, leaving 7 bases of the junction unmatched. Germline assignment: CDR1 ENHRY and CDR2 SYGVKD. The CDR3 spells CAISRDRGANEKLFF. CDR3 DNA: TGTGCCATCAGCCGAGACAGGGGGGCCAATGAAAAACTGTTTTTT.

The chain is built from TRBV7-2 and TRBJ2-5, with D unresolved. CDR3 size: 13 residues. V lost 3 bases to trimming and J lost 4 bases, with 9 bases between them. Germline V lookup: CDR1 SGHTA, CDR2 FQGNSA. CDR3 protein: CASSFGWAETQYF. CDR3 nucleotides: TGTGCCAGCAGCTTTGGGTGGGCAGAGACCCAGTACTTC. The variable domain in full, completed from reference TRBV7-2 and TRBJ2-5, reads GAGVSQSPSNKVTEKGKDVELRCDPISGHTALYWYRQSLGQGLEFLIYFQGNSAPDKSGLPSDRFSAERTGGSVSTLTIQRTQQEDSAVYLCASSFGWAETQYFGPGTRLLVL.

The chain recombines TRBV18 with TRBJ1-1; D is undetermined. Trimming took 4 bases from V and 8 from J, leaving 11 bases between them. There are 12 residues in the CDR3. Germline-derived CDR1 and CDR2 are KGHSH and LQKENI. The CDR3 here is CASSRYREEAFF. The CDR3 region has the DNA TGTGCCAGCTCACGTTATCGGGAGGAAGCTTTCTTT.

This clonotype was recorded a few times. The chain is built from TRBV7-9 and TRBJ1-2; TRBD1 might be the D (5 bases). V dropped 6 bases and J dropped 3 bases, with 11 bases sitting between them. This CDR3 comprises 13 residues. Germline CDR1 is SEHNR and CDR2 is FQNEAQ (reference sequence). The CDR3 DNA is TGTGCCAGCAGGGACGGCAGGGACTATGGCTACACCTTC. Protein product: CASRDGRDYGYTF.

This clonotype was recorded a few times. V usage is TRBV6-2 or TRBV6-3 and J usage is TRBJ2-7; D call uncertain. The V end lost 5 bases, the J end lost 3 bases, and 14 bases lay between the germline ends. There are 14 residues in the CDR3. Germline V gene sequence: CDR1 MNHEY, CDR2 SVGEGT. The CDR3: CASSISGLSYEQYF. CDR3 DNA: TGTGCCAGCAGTATATCCGGGTTAAGCTACGAGCAGTACTTC.